The 19 T cell receptor beta chains reported below all come from one sample, sequenced in a study of early T cells in non-severe SARS-CoV-2 infection. Each CDR3 protein gets one entry after TCRdb re-called the 5' RACE reads with MiXCR. The sample shows 75,000 to 95,000 distinct CDR3 sequences, 16% of them seen only once. The sequencing here drew on whole blood, taken at baseline. The receptor source for this set is an adult who was a healthcare worker with PCR-confirmed SARS-CoV-2 infection or an uninfected control (not recorded which).

The gene calls are TRBV18 and TRBJ2-1, with TRBD2 matching over 7 bases. The J segment lost 9 bases and the V segment lost 3 bases, leaving 5 bases of the junction unmatched. CDR1 and CDR2 (germline): KGHSH, LQKENI. CDR3 length: 13 amino acids. CDR3 protein: CASSPEQRGEQFF. The DNA of the CDR3 is TGTGCCAGCTCACCCGAACAGCGGGGTGAGCAGTTCTTC.

The CDR3 here is CASSQERYPYEQYF. The DNA for the CDR3 is TGCGCCAGCAGCCAAGAAAGGTATCCCTACGAGCAGTACTTC. The chain uses TRBV4-1 and TRBJ2-7; D is undetermined. The V end lost 0 bases, the J end lost 2 bases, and 8 bases lay between the germline ends. Germline V gene sequence: CDR1 MGHRA, CDR2 YSYEKL. The CDR3 sequence is 14 residues long.

V usage is TRBV3-1 and J usage is TRBJ2-2; no clear D. Looked up from germline, CDR1 is LGHDT and CDR2 is YNNKEL (reference sequence). Trimming stripped 0 bases from V and 7 bases from J, with 9 bases between. The CDR3 covers 14 residues. The CDR3 sequence: CASSQDKTFGELFF. Here the CDR3 DNA reads TGTGCCAGCAGCCAAGATAAGACCTTCGGGGAGCTGTTTTTT.

This clonotype was detected many times. The V call is TRBV20-1, the J call TRBJ2-7; maybe TRBD2 (5 bases). V dropped 2 bases and J dropped 3 bases, with 11 bases sitting between them. The CDR3 totals 13 residues. Germline loops: CDR1 DFQATT, CDR2 SNEGSKA (reference sequence). The CDR3 protein is CSARLLAFYEQYF. For the CDR3, the DNA is TGCAGTGCTAGATTGCTAGCTTTCTACGAGCAGTACTTC.

This clonotype was observed a few times. The rearrangement uses TRBV10-3 and TRBJ2-2; 13 bases align to TRBD2. This CDR3 has 17 residues. Germline V lookup: CDR1 ENHRY, CDR2 SYGVKD. J was trimmed by 4 bases and V by 6 bases; bases with no gene match: 8. CDR3 sequence (DNA): TGTGCCATCAGACCGGGACTAGCGGGATCGGTCACCGGGGAGCTGTTTTTT. Amino acids: CAIRPGLAGSVTGELFF.

Only a few counts were recorded for this clonotype. This sequence joins TRBV19 and TRBJ2-6; D may be TRBD1 (6 bases). The germline V gene encodes CDR1 LNHDA and CDR2 SQIVND (reference sequence). This CDR3 is 14 amino acids long. The V gene lost 6 bases and the J gene lost 4 bases, with 10 bases spanning the gap. CDR3 DNA sequence: TGTGCCAGTAGCCAGGGGTACGGGGCCAACGTCCTGACTTTC. It yields the protein CASSQGYGANVLTF.

This clonotype was observed a handful of times. V gene TRBV6-6 combines with J gene TRBJ1-2; tentative D call: TRBD1 (6 bases). The CDR3 contains 13 residues. Trimming cost V 8 bases and J 3 bases, with 13 bases left between them. Per germline, CDR1 MNHNY and CDR2 SVGAGI (reference sequence). Here the CDR3 DNA reads TGTGCCAGCTCCCCAGGGGAGTACTATGGCTACACCTTC. Its translation: CASSPGEYYGYTF.

This clonotype was counted between two and nine times. The genes are TRBV6-5 and TRBJ1-2; TRBD1 aligns across 7 bases. V dropped 6 bases and J dropped 0; count of bases not matched to a gene: 7. Looked up from germline, CDR1 is MNHEY and CDR2 is SVGAGI. The CDR3 has 15 residues. The CDR3: CASRRTGTANYGYTF. The CDR3 coding sequence is TGTGCCAGCAGACGCACCGGGACAGCTAACTATGGCTACACCTTC.

This clonotype was picked up a small number of times. The chain is built from TRBV4-1 and TRBJ1-2; a possible D gene is TRBD1 (5 bases). Germline CDR1 reads MGHRA; CDR2 reads YSYEKL. V lost 1 base and J lost 5, with 14 bases in between. The CDR3 is made up of 15 amino acids. This chain's CDR3 is CASSQGSGGVYGYTF. The CDR3 bases are TGCGCCAGCAGCCAAGGCTCTGGGGGGGTGTATGGCTACACCTTC.

This clonotype was counted at least ten times. The chain has TRBV7-9 and TRBJ2-7; no clear D gene. The CDR3 totals 15 residues. Germline loops: CDR1 SEHNR, CDR2 FQNEAQ (reference sequence). Trimming removed 1 base at V and 5 bases at J, with 15 bases between. The CDR3 sequence is CASSLGITGLDEQYF. The CDR3 nucleotides are TGTGCCAGCAGCTTAGGAATAACGGGTCTTGACGAGCAGTACTTC.

Here the CDR3 reads CASSRTSIFTGELFF. CDR3 nucleotide sequence: TGTGCCAGCAGCAGGACTAGCATATTCACCGGGGAGCTGTTTTTT. The chain carries TRBV7-2 and TRBJ2-2; TRBD2 matches 8 bases. J was trimmed by 4 bases and V by 5 bases; bases with no gene match: 6. Germline V gene sequence: CDR1 SGHTA, CDR2 FQGNSA. The CDR3 is 15 residues long.

Ten or more counts support this clonotype. This chain links TRBV6-1 with TRBJ1-2; D is possibly TRBD1 (5 bases). Germline-derived CDR1 and CDR2 are MNHNS and SASEGT. The CDR3 is made up of 12 amino acids. V lost 8 bases and J 5 bases, leaving 12 bases between the germline ends. In nucleotides, the CDR3 is TGTGCCAGCCAGGACCCAGGGTATGGCTACACCTTC. This translates into CASQDPGYGYTF.

This chain joins TRBV7-2 and TRBJ1-1; the D gene is possibly TRBD1 (6 bases). V gave up 5 bases and J gave up 3 bases, with 10 bases separating them. Germline CDR1 is SGHTA and CDR2 is FQGNSA. The CDR3 has 13 residues. CDR3 sequence: CASSPRGDTEAFF. In DNA form, the CDR3 reads TGTGCCAGCAGCCCCAGGGGCGACACTGAAGCTTTCTTT.

This clonotype was found a few times. V gene TRBV11-2 combines with J gene TRBJ2-1; D perhaps matches TRBD2 (5 bases). The CDR3 spans 17 residues. The germline V gene has CDR1 SGHAT and CDR2 FQNNGV. Trimming removed 1 base from V and 9 bases from J, with 22 bases in between. The CDR3 is CASSLGPRGPFPPEQFF. The CDR3 nucleotides are TGTGCCAGCAGCTTAGGGCCGAGAGGGCCTTTTCCCCCTGAGCAGTTCTTC.

This clonotype was counted between two and nine times. The chain recombines TRBV6-6 with TRBJ1-5; no definite D call. Germline CDR1 reads MNHNY; CDR2 reads SVGAGI (reference sequence). The CDR3 consists of 16 residues. The V and J ends lost 2 bases and 1 base respectively, with 12 bases between them. CDR3 DNA sequence: TGTGCCAGCAGTTACGCGTCTAGGCGGAGCAATCAGCCCCAGCATTTT. Residues: CASSYASRRSNQPQHF.

CDR3 nucleotide sequence: TGTGCCTTGCGGGAATGGGAGAGCACTGAAGCTTTCTTT. The encoded protein is CALREWESTEAFF. The chain is built from TRBV12-3 or TRBV12-4 and TRBJ1-1, with D unresolved. The length of the CDR3 is 13 residues. Trimming removed 11 bases from V and 4 bases from J, with 17 bases in between.

This clonotype occurred a few times. The chain carries TRBV27 and TRBJ2-7; perhaps D is TRBD1 or TRBD2 (5 bases each). Germline V gives CDR1 MNHEY, CDR2 SMNVEV (reference sequence). Trimming cost V 1 base and J 6 bases, with 13 bases left between them. This CDR3 is 14 amino acids long. The CDR3, as DNA: TGTGCCAGCAGTTTATGGCAGGGTCGGGGCGAGCAGTACTTC. Protein product: CASSLWQGRGEQYF.

This clonotype has a count of ten or more. The chain uses TRBV5-5 and TRBJ1-2; D uncertain. Per germline, CDR1 SGHKS and CDR2 YYEKEE (reference sequence). The V gene lost 4 bases and the J gene lost 8 bases, with 21 bases spanning the gap. The CDR3 has 15 amino acids. DNA for the CDR3: TGTGCCAGCAGCCACCGGGATGACGGAAGAGTCGGCTACACCTTC. Translation gives CASSHRDDGRVGYTF.

Concerning this clonotype: At one boundary the junction diverges from the germline segment, which might be a read error. This chain connects TRBV20-1 to TRBJ2-1; perhaps TRBD2 as D (7 bases). Germline values: CDR1 DFQATT, CDR2 SNEGSKA (reference sequence). The CDR3 has 18 amino acids. This CDR3 reads CSARDRTKGEGPFNQQFF. CDR3 bases: TGCAGTGCTAGAGATCGAACTAAGGGGGAGGGACCTTTCAATCAGCAGTTCTTC.